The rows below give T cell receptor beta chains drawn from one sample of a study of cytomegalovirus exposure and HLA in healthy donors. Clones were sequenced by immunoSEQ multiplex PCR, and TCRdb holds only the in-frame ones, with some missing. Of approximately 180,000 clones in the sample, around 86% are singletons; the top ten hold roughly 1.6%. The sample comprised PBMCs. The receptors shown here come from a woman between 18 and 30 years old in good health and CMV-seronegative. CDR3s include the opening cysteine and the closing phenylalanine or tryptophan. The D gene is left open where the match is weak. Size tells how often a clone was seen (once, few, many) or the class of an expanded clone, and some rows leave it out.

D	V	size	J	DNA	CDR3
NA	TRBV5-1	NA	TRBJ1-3	TGCGCCAGCAGCTTGGGGAGTTTCTGGACAGAGCACTCTGGAAACACCATATATTTT	CASSLGSFWTEHSGNTIYF
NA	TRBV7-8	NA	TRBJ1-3	TGTGCCAGCAGCTCCACGACAGGTATCGGCTCTGGAAACACCATATATTTT	CASSSTTGIGSGNTIYF
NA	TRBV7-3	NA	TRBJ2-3	TGTGCCAGCAGCCACGTCGGAGGGACCACAGATACGCAGTATTTT	CASSHVGGTTDTQYF
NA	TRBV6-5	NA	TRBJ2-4	TGTGCCAGCAGTGCGACAGGACTAGCCAAAAACATTCAGTACTTC	CASSATGLAKNIQYF
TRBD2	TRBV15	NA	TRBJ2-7	TGTGCCACCAGCAGAGCGTTCCACTCTAGCGGGAGGTCCTACGAGCAGTACTTC	CATSRAFHSSGRSYEQYF
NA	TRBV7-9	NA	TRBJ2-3	TGTGCCAGCAGCTTTAGCCTAGTGGATACGCAGTATTTT	CASSFSLVDTQYF
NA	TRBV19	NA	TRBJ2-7	TGTGCCAGTAGTACCCTTACAGGCTACGAGCAGTACTTC	CASSTLTGYEQYF
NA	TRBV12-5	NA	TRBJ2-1	TGTGCTAGTGGTTCAAACAATGAGCAGTTCTTC	CASGSNNEQFF
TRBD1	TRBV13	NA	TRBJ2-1	TGTGCCAGCAGCTTAGGCCTAGAGACAGGGCGCTACAATGAGCAGTTCTTC	CASSLGLETGRYNEQFF
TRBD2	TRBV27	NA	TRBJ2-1	TGTGCCAGCAGTCCAGGACTAGCGGGAGTTGATGAGCAGTTCTTC	CASSPGLAGVDEQFF
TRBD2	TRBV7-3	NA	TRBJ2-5	TGTGCCAGCAGCTTAACTGGCGCGGGGGGCGGAGAGACCCAGTACTTC	CASSLTGAGGGETQYF
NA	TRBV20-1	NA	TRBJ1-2	TGCAGTGCTAATCAGGGTTTTGGCTACACCTTC	CSANQGFGYTF
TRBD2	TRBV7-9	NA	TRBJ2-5	TGTGCCAGCAGCTTAGACGTCAGCGGGGAACAAGAGACCCAGTACTTC	CASSLDVSGEQETQYF
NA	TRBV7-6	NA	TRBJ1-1	TGTGCCAGCAGCCACGACAGCCACGGCTACACTGAAGCTTTCTTT	CASSHDSHGYTEAFF
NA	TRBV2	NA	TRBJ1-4	TGTGCCAGCAGTTTTAACAGTGAAAAACTGTTTTTT	CASSFNSEKLFF
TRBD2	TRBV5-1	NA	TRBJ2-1	TGCGCCAGCAGCTTGGCCCCTAGCGGGCCCCCACCTTACAATGAGCAGTTCTTC	CASSLAPSGPPPYNEQFF
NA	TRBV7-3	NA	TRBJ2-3	TGTGCCAGCAGCTACGACGTCAGGGGCACAGATACGCAGTATTTT	CASSYDVRGTDTQYF
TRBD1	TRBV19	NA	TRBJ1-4	TGTGCCAGTAGTACAAAACCGGGACAGTCTAATGAAAAACTGTTTTTT	CASSTKPGQSNEKLFF
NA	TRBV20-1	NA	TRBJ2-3	TGCAGTGCCTTATCTAGAAGTACGCAGTATTTT	CSALSRSTQYF
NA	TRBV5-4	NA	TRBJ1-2	TGTGCCAGCAGCTTGGTTGGGTCCCAGGGCTATGGCTACACCTTC	CASSLVGSQGYGYTF
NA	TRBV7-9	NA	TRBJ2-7	TGTGCCAGCAGCTTATCAGTTGGCGAGCAGTACTTC	CASSLSVGEQYF
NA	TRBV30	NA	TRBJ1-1	TGTGCCTGGACACCGGGGGGGGCGATGGCTGAAGCTTTCTTT	CAWTPGGAMAEAFF
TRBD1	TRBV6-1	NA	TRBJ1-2	TGTGCCAGCAGCCCACCAGGACAGGGGGCTTCTGGCTACACCTTC	CASSPPGQGASGYTF
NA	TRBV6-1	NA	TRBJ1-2	TGTGCCAGCAGTGACAGGGTAGGGTACTATGGCTACACCTTC	CASSDRVGYYGYTF
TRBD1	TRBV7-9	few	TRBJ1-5	TGTGCCAGCAGTTTGGGACAGGGGGTACCTAATCAGCCCCAGCATTTT	CASSLGQGVPNQPQHF
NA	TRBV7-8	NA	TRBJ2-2	TGTGCCAGCAGCTTGTATAGTGAGACCGGGGAGCTGTTTTTT	CASSLYSETGELFF
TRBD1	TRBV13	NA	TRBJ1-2	TGTGCCAGCAGCTTAGTGACAGGGGGCTATGGCTACACCTTC	CASSLVTGGYGYTF
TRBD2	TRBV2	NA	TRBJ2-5	TGTGCCAGCAGAGACCTAGCGGGGATACAAGAGACCCAGTACTTC	CASRDLAGIQETQYF
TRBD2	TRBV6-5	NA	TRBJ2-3	TGTGCCAGCAGTATCACGGGGGGGCGAGATACGCAGTATTTT	CASSITGGRDTQYF
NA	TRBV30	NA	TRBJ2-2	TGTGCCTGGAACGAAGCCCAAATATCGAACACCGGGGAGCTGTTTTTT	CAWNEAQISNTGELFF
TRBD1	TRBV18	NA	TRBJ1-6	TGTGCCAGCAATAACAGGGGGCGGAATTCACCCCTCCACTTT	CASNNRGRNSPLHF
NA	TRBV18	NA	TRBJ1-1	TGTGCCAGCTCACCACCGCCAGGCATGAACACTGAAGCTTTCTTT	CASSPPPGMNTEAFF
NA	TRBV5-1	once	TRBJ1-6	TGTGCCAGCAGCTTGGGGGCCCCTGATTCACCCCTCCACTTT	CASSLGAPDSPLHF
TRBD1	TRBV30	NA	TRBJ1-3	TGTGCCTGGACCCCCCGGGACAGGGGGAGAAACACCATATATTTT	CAWTPRDRGRNTIYF
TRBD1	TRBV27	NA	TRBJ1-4	TGTGCCAGCAGTTTACAGGGGGCGGATGAAAAACTGTTTTTT	CASSLQGADEKLFF
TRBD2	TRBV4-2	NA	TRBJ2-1	TGTGCCAGCAGCCACGGAAACGGGGGGGGCTTTGGGAATGAGCAGTTCTTC	CASSHGNGGGFGNEQFF
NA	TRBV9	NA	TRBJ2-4	TGTGCCAGCAGCGAACCGACAGGGACTGGCATTCAGTACTTC	CASSEPTGTGIQYF
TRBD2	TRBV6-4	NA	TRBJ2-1	TGTGCCAGCAGGAGGACTAGCTCGGCCAATGAGCAGTTCTTC	CASRRTSSANEQFF
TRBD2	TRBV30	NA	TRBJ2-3	TGTGCCTGGAGTGTCGGGACTACCACAGATACGCAGTATTTT	CAWSVGTTTDTQYF
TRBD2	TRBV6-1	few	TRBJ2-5	TGTGCCAGCGGGAGCGGGGATGGAGAGACCCAGTACTTC	CASGSGDGETQYF
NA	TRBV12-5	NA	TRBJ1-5	TGTGCTAGTGGTTTGGTCTGGGACACTAGCAATCAGCCCCAGCATTTT	CASGLVWDTSNQPQHF
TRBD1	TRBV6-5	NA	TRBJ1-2	TGTGCCAGCAGCCGCGGACAGGGAGACTATGGCTACACCTTC	CASSRGQGDYGYTF
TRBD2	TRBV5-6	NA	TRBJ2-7	TGTGCCAGCAGCCCGGGACTAGCGGAGATCTACGAGCAGTACTTC	CASSPGLAEIYEQYF
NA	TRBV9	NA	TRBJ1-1	TGTGCCAGCAGCGTAGGCGGAAGGGGTCAGGGTGGCACTGAAGCTTTCTTT	CASSVGGRGQGGTEAFF
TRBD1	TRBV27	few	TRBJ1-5	TGTGCCAGCAGTCCGACCGGGACAGGGGTGGGCCGGGGCAATCAGCCCCAGCATTTT	CASSPTGTGVGRGNQPQHF
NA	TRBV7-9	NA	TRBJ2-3	TGTGCCAGCAGCTTTTCGGTTACAGATACGCAGTATTTT	CASSFSVTDTQYF
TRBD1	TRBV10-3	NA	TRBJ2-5	TGTGCCATCAGTGAGGGGACAGGGTTGGAGACCCAGTACTTC	CAISEGTGLETQYF
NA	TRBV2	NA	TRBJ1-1	TGTGCCAGCAGTGAAACCCGGAGCTACTACACTGAAGCTTTCTTT	CASSETRSYYTEAFF
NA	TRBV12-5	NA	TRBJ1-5	TGTGCTAGTGGGCCCCCGGGCAATCAGCCCCAGCATTTT	CASGPPGNQPQHF
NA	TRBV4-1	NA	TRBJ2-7	TGCGCCAGCGGGATTGACCAGGGGCAGTACTTC	CASGIDQGQYF
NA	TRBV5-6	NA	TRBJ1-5	TGTGCCAGCAGCTTCCGGACGGGAAGCAATCAGCCCCAGCATTTT	CASSFRTGSNQPQHF
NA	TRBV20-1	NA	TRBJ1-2	TGCAGTGCAGACACAGTGCCTGGCTACACCTTC	CSADTVPGYTF
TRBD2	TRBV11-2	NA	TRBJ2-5	TGTGCCAGCAGCTTAGAAGCGGGGGGGTACGGTGAGACCCAGTACTTC	CASSLEAGGYGETQYF
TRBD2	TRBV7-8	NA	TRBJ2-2	TGTGCCAGCACCTACCGGTCTAGCGGGGGTAGCGGGGAGCTGTTTTTT	CASTYRSSGGSGELFF